The 25 T cell receptor beta chains in this list originate from one sample, sequenced in a study of T cell responses to AZD1222 COVID-19 vaccine. The method was immunoSEQ multiplex PCR; TCRdb's version includes in-frame clones alone and lacks a portion of them. This table has 210,000 or so clones, roughly 91% appearing once. This specimen was peripheral blood, taken on day 0 of MenACWY control vaccination. The receptor source for this set is an adult in good health.

The chain employs TRBV6-5 and TRBJ2-7; TRBD2 matches 8 bases. The CDR3 sequence is 14 residues long. V dropped 7 bases and J dropped 1; count of bases not matched to a gene: 6. CDR1 MNHEY and CDR2 SVGAGI come from the germline V gene. The DNA of the CDR3 is TGTGCCAGCACCTGGGCTAGCGGGTCCTACGAGCAGTACTTC. Its protein product is CASTWASGSYEQYF.

J is TRBJ1-4 and V is TRBV5-4; D is undetermined. The CDR3 sequence is 16 residues long. Germline CDR1 is SGHNT and CDR2 is YYREEE (reference sequence). V shed 0 bases and J shed 0 bases, with 9 bases lying between them. CDR3 DNA: TGTGCCAGCAGCTTGGGCCTGACGGCAACTAATGAAAAACTGTTTTTT. Its translation is CASSLGLTATNEKLFF.

This clone came up once. V and J are TRBV11-2 and TRBJ2-5; D ambiguous. Per germline, CDR1 SGHAT and CDR2 FQNNGV. The CDR3 runs to 13 residues. Trimming removed 0 bases from V and 7 bases from J, with 9 bases in between. The CDR3 DNA reads TGTGCCAGCAGCTTAGAGGTTACGGGGACCCAGTACTTC. As protein: CASSLEVTGTQYF.

The rearrangement joins TRBV12-5 to TRBJ1-1; no firm D call. Germline loops: CDR1 LGHNT, CDR2 FRNRAP. This CDR3 comprises 13 residues. The V end was cut by 2 bases, the J end by 8 bases, with 12 bases between. CDR3 loop: CASGLPPGPEAFF. The CDR3, as DNA: TGTGCTAGTGGTTTGCCGCCCGGCCCGGAAGCTTTCTTT.

J is TRBJ1-6 and V is TRBV5-1; D is undetermined. Trimming shortened V by 4 bases and J by 7 bases, and 18 bases separated the two germline ends. The germline V gene encodes CDR1 SGHRS and CDR2 YFSETQ. The CDR3 has 16 amino acids. Here the CDR3 reads CASSQAEQLGNSPLHF. The CDR3 DNA reads as TGCGCCAGCAGCCAGGCAGAACAGTTGGGGAATTCACCCCTCCACTTT.

The genes are TRBV9 and TRBJ1-6; D remains unclear. The germline gives CDR1 SGDLS, CDR2 YYNGEE. The CDR3 has 16 amino acids. V was pared by 0 bases and J by 3 bases, with 10 bases between. The CDR3 bases are TGTGCCAGCAGCGTAGCTACTGGCGTCTATAATTCACCCCTCCACTTT. This encodes CASSVATGVYNSPLHF.

The chain is built from TRBV3-1 (or the pseudogene TRBV3-2) and TRBJ1-1; 7 positions agree with TRBD1. Germline loops: CDR1 LGHDT, CDR2 YNNKEL (reference sequence). J lost 0 bases, V lost 4 bases, and 5 bases had no gene match. This CDR3 region has 15 residues. The DNA of the CDR3 is TGTGCCAGCAGCCCCGGACAGGCTCTGAACACTGAAGCTTTCTTT. It is translated as CASSPGQALNTEAFF.

The CDR3 is CAISESSGNTEAFF. The DNA of the CDR3 is TGTGCCATCAGTGAGTCCTCAGGGAACACTGAAGCTTTCTTT. The V gene is TRBV10-3, the J gene TRBJ1-1; D unclear. V was clipped by 0 bases and J by 1 base, with 6 bases between them. This CDR3 is built from 14 residues. The germline V gene has CDR1 ENHRY and CDR2 SYGVKD.

The chain carries TRBV15 and TRBJ1-1, with 7 positions matching TRBD1. The trim removed 5 bases at V and 11 bases at J, leaving 5 bases unmatched. The CDR3 spans 11 residues. Germline loops: CDR1 LNHNV, CDR2 YYDKDF (reference sequence). The CDR3 spells CATSLDRTAFF. CDR3 DNA: TGTGCCACCAGCTTGGACAGGACGGCTTTCTTT.

The rearrangement links TRBV12-3 or TRBV12-4 to TRBJ1-2; TRBD1 agrees at 7 bases. Trimming cost V 3 bases and J 8 bases; bases outside gene matches: 3. This CDR3 spans 12 amino acids. CDR3 bases: TGTGCCAGCAGTTTGACAGGGCGGGGCTACACCTTC. The encoded protein is CASSLTGRGYTF.

The rearrangement joins TRBV5-4 to TRBJ2-2; TRBD2 is a possible D gene (5 bases). The CDR3 has 16 residues. Germline lookup yields CDR1 SGHNT and CDR2 YYREEE (reference sequence). Trimming stripped 0 bases from V and 6 bases from J, with 15 bases between. As DNA, the CDR3 is TGTGCCAGCAGCTTGGGCAGCCCGGGGTACGCCGGGGAGCTGTTTTTT. Protein product: CASSLGSPGYAGELFF.

CDR3 loop: CASNIFPPNTEAFF. As DNA, the CDR3 is TGTGCCAGCAACATTTTCCCCCCGAACACTGAAGCTTTCTTT. V and J are TRBV2 and TRBJ1-1; D not certain. CDR3 length: 14 residues. Germline V gene data show CDR1 as SNHLY and CDR2 as FYNNEI. V was shortened by 7 bases and J by 1 base, with 13 bases between the two germline ends.

The gene calls are TRBV18 and TRBJ1-1; 7 bases are shared with TRBD1. CDR1 and CDR2 (germline): KGHSH, LQKENI. V was pared by 6 bases and J by 4 bases, with 8 bases of the junction left unmatched. The CDR3 covers 14 residues. The DNA of the CDR3 is TGTGCCAGCTCTCCCAATCGACAGGGCACTGAAGCTTTCTTT. It specifies CASSPNRQGTEAFF.

V usage is TRBV27 and J usage is TRBJ1-1; D uncertain. In germline, CDR1 is MNHEY, CDR2 SMNVEV (reference sequence). The CDR3 runs 11 residues. V lost 3 bases and J lost 10, with 9 bases in between. CDR3 sequence (DNA): TGTGCCAGCAGTTTCGGAGGGTTAGCTTTCTTT. It specifies CASSFGGLAFF.

The V call is TRBV9, the J call TRBJ1-1, with D possibly being TRBD1 (5 bases). The CDR3 covers 15 residues. The V end lost 4 bases, the J end lost 4 bases, and 17 bases lay between the germline ends. Looked up from germline, CDR1 is SGDLS and CDR2 is YYNGEE. CDR3 sequence (DNA): TGTGCCAGCAGCCCGGGACTCCCGGAGATCACTGAAGCTTTCTTT. Translating it yields CASSPGLPEITEAFF.

The CDR3 is CASKTGMNTEAFF. CDR3 bases: TGTGCCAGTAAAACAGGGATGAACACTGAAGCTTTCTTT. V is TRBV19 and J is TRBJ1-1; possibly TRBD1 for D (6 bases). The CDR3 contains 13 residues. Germline V gene sequence: CDR1 LNHDA, CDR2 SQIVND (reference sequence). V was clipped by 7 bases and J by 0 bases, with 9 bases between them.

This chain joins TRBV20-1 and TRBJ1-2; D is ambiguous. This CDR3 is built from 11 residues. Germline V gene sequence: CDR1 DFQATT, CDR2 SNEGSKA (reference sequence). Trimming left V 0 bases short and J 13 bases short, with 12 bases between. DNA for the CDR3: TGCAGTGCTAGAGACTCTGGAGCCGGCACCTTC. It translates to CSARDSGAGTF.

The V gene is TRBV7-3, the J gene TRBJ2-5, with a weak D call TRBD2 (6 bases). This CDR3 is 15 amino acids long. Germline CDR1 and CDR2: SGHTA and FQGTGA. V lost 4 bases and J lost 2, with 14 bases in between. CDR3: CASSSGLGGQETQYF. CDR3 sequence (DNA): TGTGCCAGCAGCTCCGGGTTGGGAGGTCAAGAGACCCAGTACTTC.

The rearrangement joins TRBV2 to TRBJ2-6; D ambiguous. From germline, CDR1 is SNHLY and CDR2 FYNNEI. This CDR3 spans 16 amino acids. V lost 7 bases, J lost 0 bases, and 13 bases lay in between. This CDR3 reads CASTEDGTSGANVLTF. CDR3 nucleotide sequence: TGTGCCAGCACCGAGGACGGCACCTCTGGGGCCAACGTCCTGACTTTC.

The J gene is TRBJ1-5, the V gene TRBV5-8; D is unclear. V was shortened by 4 bases and J by 4 bases, with 6 bases between the two germline ends. Germline CDR1 reads SGHTS; CDR2 reads YDEGEE. This CDR3 region has 12 residues. DNA of the CDR3: TGTGCCAGCAGCCGATTTAATCAGCCCCAGCATTTT. This codes for CASSRFNQPQHF.

This chain links TRBV29-1 with TRBJ2-7; TRBD1 aligns across 9 bases. Germline CDR1 is SQVTM and CDR2 is ANQGSEA. This CDR3 is built from 12 residues. Unmatched junction bases numbered 8, after V lost 7 bases and J lost 7 bases. DNA for the CDR3: TGCAGCGCCCGGACAGGGGTAGGGGAGCAGTACTTC. It codes for CSARTGVGEQYF.

The rearrangement uses TRBV5-5 and TRBJ1-1; 7 bases line up with TRBD1. Unmatched junction bases numbered 4, after V lost 4 bases and J lost 7 bases. The germline V gene has CDR1 SGHKS and CDR2 YYEKEE (reference sequence). The CDR3 is 12 amino acids. CDR3: CASSAGTVEAFF. For the CDR3, the DNA is TGTGCCAGCAGCGCGGGGACAGTTGAAGCTTTCTTT. The whole variable domain, filled in from reference TRBV5-5 and TRBJ1-1, reads DAGVTQSPTHLIKTRGQQVTLRCSPISGHKSVSWYQQVLGQGPQFIFQYYEKEERGRGNFPDRFSARQFPNYSSELNVNALLLGDSALYLCASSAGTVEAFFGQGTRLTVV.

This chain links TRBV12-5 with TRBJ2-7; 11 bases match TRBD2. V trimming: 6 bases; J trimming: 0 bases; junction bases outside the gene matches: 4. This CDR3 contains 15 residues. Germline-derived CDR1 and CDR2 are LGHNT and FRNRAP. The CDR3 protein is CASGLGLAASYEQYF. The CDR3 nucleotides read TGTGCTAGTGGCCTGGGACTAGCGGCCTCCTACGAGCAGTACTTC.

V usage is TRBV12-3 or TRBV12-4 and J usage is TRBJ2-3, with D unresolved. Trimming cost V 6 bases and J 2 bases, with 3 bases left between them. There are 11 residues in the CDR3. The CDR3 protein is CASRTTDTQYF. The CDR3 region has the DNA TGTGCCAGCAGGACCACAGATACGCAGTATTTT.

The V call is TRBV19, the J call TRBJ1-2; 9 positions agree with TRBD1. The CDR3 spans 16 residues. Germline loops: CDR1 LNHDA, CDR2 SQIVND (reference sequence). Trimming at V came to 5 bases and at J to 2 bases, leaving 9 bases not matched to a gene. CDR3: CASSAYPTGGNYGYTF. In DNA, the CDR3 is TGTGCCAGTAGTGCCTACCCGACAGGGGGAAACTATGGCTACACCTTC.